The 32 T cell receptor beta chains in this list originate from one sample, sequenced in a study of blood T cells in healthy people across ages. Using a J-beta primer mix together with a sample-barcoded 5' primer, a second PCR was run for roughly 7 to 11 cycles. MiXCR, applied by TCRdb to the 5' RACE reads, yields one record per CDR3 protein. The data show around 650,000 distinct CDR3 sequences, roughly 30% seen once. The sample consisted of blood. These TCRs come from a woman older than 75 in good health.

This clonotype was counted ten times or more. V and J are TRBV6-6 and TRBJ1-2; weak D call: TRBD1 (5 bases). In germline, CDR1 is MNHNY, CDR2 SVGAGI (reference sequence). The CDR3 loop spans 14 amino acids. Trimming shortened V by 8 bases and J by 3 bases, and 16 bases separated the two germline ends. The CDR3 region is CASLRDGNDYGYTF. The CDR3 DNA follows: TGTGCCAGCCTCCGGGACGGCAACGACTATGGCTACACCTTC.

This clonotype came up many times. This chain joins TRBV9 and TRBJ2-3; maybe TRBD1 (5 bases). Trimming pared 3 bases from V and 0 bases from J, leaving 11 bases between. From germline, CDR1 is SGDLS and CDR2 YYNGEE. This CDR3 has 15 amino acids. In DNA form, the CDR3 reads TGTGCCAGCAGCGCTGCAGGGATTAGCACAGATACGCAGTATTTT. Translation gives CASSAAGISTDTQYF.

This clonotype was observed many times. The chain recombines TRBV24-1 with TRBJ1-1, with no clear D. Trimming removed 10 bases at V and 7 bases at J, with 15 bases between. There are 12 residues in the CDR3. The germline gives CDR1 KGHDR, CDR2 SFDVKD. CDR3 amino acids: CATPDLGFEAFF. The CDR3 DNA follows: TGTGCCACGCCGGATTTGGGCTTTGAAGCTTTCTTT.

This clonotype was seen a few times. The chain uses TRBV11-2 and TRBJ2-5; the D gene could be TRBD1 or TRBD2 (6 bases each). Trimming cost V 5 bases and J 0 bases, with 25 bases left between them. Germline CDR1 is SGHAT and CDR2 is FQNNGV. The CDR3 has 19 residues. Here the CDR3 DNA reads TGTGCCAGCAGCCCACCGACAGGACTATTAGGGGCCAACCAAGAGACCCAGTACTTC. It is translated as CASSPPTGLLGANQETQYF.

This clonotype was recorded many times. This chain uses TRBV27 with TRBJ2-7, with D maybe TRBD1 (5 bases). V was shortened by 6 bases and J by 3 bases, with 15 bases between the two germline ends. The CDR3 sequence is 14 residues long. Germline V gene lookup returns CDR1 MNHEY and CDR2 SMNVEV (reference sequence). CDR3 protein: CASSRLGVGYEQYF. The CDR3 nucleotides read TGTGCCAGCAGCCGATTAGGGGTGGGCTACGAGCAGTACTTC.

The chain combines TRBV20-1 with TRBJ2-7; 10 bases fit TRBD1. Germline V gene sequence: CDR1 DFQATT, CDR2 SNEGSKA (reference sequence). The V gene end was trimmed by 8 bases and the J gene end by 4 bases; junction bases not matched to a gene: 17. The CDR3 length is 16 residues. CDR3 loop: CSTPTRDRGRFYEQYF. Written as DNA, the CDR3 is TGCAGTACTCCGACCAGGGACAGGGGACGATTTTACGAGCAGTACTTC.

The V and J genes are TRBV6-1 and TRBJ2-2; 8 bases line up with TRBD1. Germline V gene lookup returns CDR1 MNHNS and CDR2 SASEGT. V trimming: 6 bases; J trimming: 1 base; junction bases outside the gene matches: 4. The CDR3 is made up of 15 amino acids. CDR3 nucleotides: TGTGCCAGCAGGTCTGGACAGGGGAACACCGGGGAGCTGTTTTTT. Translated: CASRSGQGNTGELFF.

This clonotype was counted ten times or more. This chain uses TRBV4-3 with TRBJ2-3, with D possibly being TRBD1 or TRBD2 (8 bases each). V shed 1 base and J shed 7 bases, with 21 bases lying between them. The CDR3 runs to 17 residues. CDR1 and CDR2 (germline): LGHNA, YSLEER. CDR3 amino acids: CASSQGGGTGPTNTQYF. CDR3 nucleotide sequence: TGCGCCAGCAGCCAAGGCGGGGGGACAGGCCCAACTAATACGCAGTATTTT.

This chain links TRBV6-1 with TRBJ2-5; D might be TRBD2 (5 bases). The V gene's germline CDR1 is MNHNS and CDR2 SASEGT. The CDR3 is 14 amino acids. Trimming pared 7 bases from V and 6 bases from J, leaving 18 bases between. As DNA, the CDR3 is TGTGCCAGCAAAAGGGCACCTAGAGGGCAGACCCAGTACTTC. Its protein is CASKRAPRGQTQYF.

This chain joins TRBV11-2 and TRBJ2-4, with unresolved D. Germline lookup yields CDR1 SGHAT and CDR2 FQNNGV. V was shortened by 5 bases and J by 1 base, with 9 bases between the two germline ends. This CDR3 has 14 amino acids. The CDR3 nucleotides are TGTGCCAGCAGCACAATGGGGGCCAAAAACATTCAGTACTTC. It translates to CASSTMGAKNIQYF.

This clonotype was detected many times. The rearrangement joins TRBV3-1 to TRBJ2-7; 8 bases are a match to TRBD1. Looked up from germline, CDR1 is LGHDT and CDR2 is YNNKEL (reference sequence). CDR3 length equals 17 residues. V dropped 1 base and J dropped 1; count of bases not matched to a gene: 9. CDR3 bases: TGTGCCAGCAGCCAAGGGACAGCCAGGGGGCTATCCTACGAGCAGTACTTC. Its protein product is CASSQGTARGLSYEQYF.

V usage is TRBV4-1 and J usage is TRBJ2-7, with 10 bases lining up with TRBD1. Losses at the gene ends were 5 bases for V and 3 bases for J; bases not matched to a gene: 7. CDR3 length: 15 amino acids. The germline V gene encodes CDR1 MGHRA and CDR2 YSYEKL. CDR3 residues: CASSAETGGGYEQYF. In DNA, the CDR3 is TGCGCCAGCAGCGCCGAGACAGGGGGCGGCTACGAGCAGTACTTC.

The V gene is TRBV7-9, the J gene TRBJ1-1; unclear D gene. Per germline, CDR1 SEHNR and CDR2 FQNEAQ (reference sequence). Trimming removed 5 bases from V and 9 bases from J, with 13 bases in between. There are 12 residues in the CDR3. The CDR3 sequence: CASSESGRKAFF. CDR3 coding DNA: TGTGCCAGCAGCGAATCCGGGAGAAAAGCTTTCTTT.

This clonotype came up many times. The CDR3: CASSMDRGRLFF. The CDR3 DNA sequence: TGTGCCAGCAGCATGGACAGGGGCCGACTGTTTTTT. V gene TRBV7-2 combines with J gene TRBJ1-4; TRBD1 matches at 9 bases. CDR1 and CDR2 (germline): SGHTA, FQGNSA. Losses at the gene ends were 5 bases for V and 13 bases for J; bases not matched to a gene: 5. The CDR3 length is 12 residues.

This clonotype showed up many times. The V and J genes are TRBV30 and TRBJ1-5, with D perhaps matching TRBD1 (6 bases). Looked up from germline, CDR1 is GTSNPN and CDR2 is SVGIG (reference sequence). V was clipped by 5 bases and J by 0 bases, with 8 bases between them. The CDR3 covers 13 residues. The CDR3 spells CAWSQGSNQPQHF. CDR3 in DNA: TGTGCCTGGTCACAGGGTAGCAATCAGCCCCAGCATTTT.

This clonotype was seen ten or more times. This chain joins TRBV6-2 or TRBV6-3 and TRBJ2-7; D remains ambiguous. Trimming shortened V by 8 bases and J by 0 bases, and 17 bases separated the two germline ends. Germline V gives CDR1 MNHEY, CDR2 SVGEGT. The CDR3 spans 15 residues. CDR3 in DNA: TGTGCCAGCTCCTTGGACGGGCAGAGCTCCTACGAGCAGTACTTC. It translates to CASSLDGQSSYEQYF.

This clonotype was seen a handful of times. The chain links TRBV3-1 to TRBJ2-2; D is uncertain. The V gene's germline CDR1 is LGHDT and CDR2 YNNKEL (reference sequence). This CDR3 has 14 residues. Trimming removed 10 bases from V and 4 bases from J, with 16 bases in between. The chain's CDR3 is CATSSLRSTGELFF. CDR3 coding DNA: TGTGCCACCTCTTCCTTAAGGAGCACCGGGGAGCTGTTTTTT. The variable domain in full, with the rest retrieved from reference TRBV3-1 and TRBJ2-2, is DTAVSQTPKYLVTQMGNDKSIKCEQNLGHDTMYWYKQDSKKFLKIMFSYNNKELIINETVPNRFSPKSPDKAHLNLHINSLELGDSAVYFCATSSLRSTGELFFGEGSRLTVL.

For this clonotype: A clone one base away is much larger, so this may be a read error. The J gene is TRBJ1-1, the V gene TRBV5-6, with D maybe TRBD1 (5 bases). Trimming shortened V by 2 bases and J by 2 bases, and 16 bases separated the two germline ends. Per germline, CDR1 SGHDT and CDR2 YYEEEE. There are 16 residues in the CDR3. CDR3 region: CASSFVGQGPNTEAFF. As DNA, the CDR3 is TGTGCCAGCAGCTTTGTTGGCCAGGGCCCAAACACTGAAGCTTTCTTT.

This clonotype appeared once. One base away lies a much larger clone, so this may be a sequencing read error. The CDR3 DNA follows: TGTGCCAGCAGGGGCGGGTGGGGCACCTCCTACGAGCAGTACTTC. Encoded protein: CASRGGWGTSYEQYF. The rearrangement joins TRBV6-6 to TRBJ2-1; either TRBD1 or TRBD2 may supply D (5 bases each). The end of the DNA aligns better with TRBJ2-7, so the J call may be wrong. The CDR3 has 15 residues. The germline V gene encodes CDR1 MNHNY and CDR2 SVGAGI (reference sequence).

For this clonotype: A much more abundant neighbour one base away suggests this may be a read error. The chain joins TRBV12-3 or TRBV12-4 to TRBJ2-3, with 10 bases that match TRBD2. After removal of 6 bases from V and 4 bases from J, the junction contained 10 bases not matched to a gene. The CDR3 covers 16 residues. The CDR3 reads CASSLTSGVNADTQYF. DNA for the CDR3: TGTGCCAGCAGCCTCACTAGCGGGGTGAACGCAGATACGCAGTATTTT.

The chain joins TRBV7-9 to TRBJ2-1; TRBD1 matches at 8 bases. The CDR3 contains 14 residues. Germline lookup yields CDR1 SEHNR and CDR2 FQNEAQ (reference sequence). Losses at the gene ends were 3 bases for V and 10 bases for J; bases not matched to a gene: 8. The CDR3 DNA reads TGTGCCAGCAGCTTGGGGACAGGCTCCTACGAGCAGTTCTTC. Translation: CASSLGTGSYEQFF. Using reference TRBV7-9 and TRBJ2-1 for the parts outside the CDR3, the full variable domain is DTGVSQNPRHKITKRGQNVTFRCDPISEHNRLYWYRQTLGQGPEFLTYFQNEAQLEKSRLLSDRFSAERPKGSFSTLEIQRTEQGDSAMYLCASSLGTGSYEQFFGPGTRLTVL.

Remarks on this clonotype: Likely a read error: the CDR3 ends without its conserved phenylalanine or tryptophan. The V gene is TRBV6-1, the J gene TRBJ1-5; TRBD1 aligns across 9 bases. With V trimmed by 5 bases and J by 5 bases, 7 bases remained unmatched. Germline V lookup: CDR1 MNHNS, CDR2 SASEGT. This CDR3 has 15 amino acids. The CDR3 DNA is TGTGCCAGCAGTATTTCGGACAGGGGTGATCAGCCCCAGCATTGT. It translates to CASSISDRGDQPQHC.

The table lists this clonotype with many counts. This sequence joins TRBV9 and TRBJ2-7, with D unresolved. CDR3 length: 14 residues. The germline CDR1 and CDR2 sequences are SGDLS and YYNGEE. V was shortened by 3 bases and J by 2 bases, with 12 bases between the two germline ends. CDR3 region: CASSADRYPYEQYF. For the CDR3, the DNA is TGTGCCAGCAGCGCAGACCGTTACCCCTACGAGCAGTACTTC. Based on the CDR3 plus reference TRBV9 and TRBJ2-7, the full variable domain is DSGVTQTPKHLITATGQRVTLRCSPRSGDLSVYWYQQSLDQGLQFLIQYYNGEERAKGNILERFSAQQFPDLHSELNLSSLELGDSALYFCASSADRYPYEQYFGPGTRLTVT.

This clonotype was counted only a few times. A junction end diverges from the germline sequence, so it may reflect a read error. This chain uses TRBV4-2 with TRBJ2-6; possibly TRBD1 for D (5 bases). The V gene's germline CDR1 is LGHNA and CDR2 YNFKEQ. The CDR3 covers 17 residues. CDR3 in DNA: TGTGCCAGCAGCGAAAGCGCAGGGTCCACTGGGGCCAACGTCCGGACTTTC. It encodes CASSESAGSTGANVRTF.

In the case of this clonotype: Possible read error: a much larger clone is one base away. This chain connects TRBV4-2 to TRBJ1-5; no definite D call. This CDR3 spans 13 amino acids. Germline lookup yields CDR1 LGHNA and CDR2 YNFKEQ. Between the trimmed V and J ends, which lost 0 bases and 4 bases, there was a span of 4 bases. The CDR3 nucleotides are TGTGCCAGCAGCCAAGACAAGAATCAGCCCCAGCATTTT. Residues: CASSQDKNQPQHF.

This clonotype appeared many times. The V call is TRBV5-1, the J call TRBJ2-7, with D possibly matching TRBD1 (5 bases). The CDR3 consists of 14 residues. Germline CDR1 reads SGHRS; CDR2 reads YFSETQ. Trimming took off 5 bases at V and 5 bases at J, with 17 bases between the two ends. The CDR3 region has the DNA TGCGCCAGCAGTCTTGGGGCCCCCATCGACGAGCAGTACTTC. This translates into CASSLGAPIDEQYF.

Only a few counts were recorded for this clonotype. A clone one base away is much larger, so this may be a read error. The V and J genes are TRBV5-5 and TRBJ2-5; TRBD1 is a possible D gene (6 bases). The germline V gene encodes CDR1 SGHKS and CDR2 YYEKEE (reference sequence). The CDR3 length is 15 residues. CDR3 residues: CASSPGTRSQEAQYF. CDR3 nucleotide sequence: TGTGCCAGCAGTCCCGGGACAAGATCTCAAGAGGCCCAGTACTTC.

This rearrangement joins TRBV7-8 to TRBJ2-4; no firm D call. Between the trimmed V and J ends, which lost 1 base and 13 bases, there was a span of 14 bases. The CDR3 spans 13 residues. From germline, CDR1 is SGHVS and CDR2 FQNEAQ. CDR3 sequence: CASSLVVLGVQYF. CDR3 coding DNA: TGTGCCAGCAGCTTAGTCGTCCTCGGAGTGCAGTACTTC.

There are many counts of this clonotype. The chain recombines TRBV12-3 or TRBV12-4 with TRBJ2-1; no clear D gene. The V gene lost 4 bases and the J gene lost 3 bases, with 19 bases spanning the gap. This CDR3 region has 17 residues. Written as DNA, the CDR3 is TGTGCCAGCAGTTCCAGAAATCCCAGGACGGGCTACAATGAGCAGTTCTTC. This gives the protein CASSSRNPRTGYNEQFF.

This clonotype was observed at least ten times. The chain carries TRBV12-3 or TRBV12-4 and TRBJ2-3, with D maybe TRBD2 (6 bases). Trimming removed 5 bases at V and 5 bases at J, with 11 bases between. The CDR3 has 13 residues. The CDR3 region has the DNA TGTGCCAGCAGTCGGGACGGGAGAGATACGCAGTATTTT. Protein: CASSRDGRDTQYF.

A remark on this clonotype: One junction end disagrees with the germline gene, perhaps due to a read error. This sequence joins TRBV10-3 and TRBJ2-1, with 10 bases matching TRBD2. The CDR3 has 16 residues. Germline V gene lookup returns CDR1 ENHRY and CDR2 SYGVKD. CDR3 region: CAISEKREGLNNGQFF. In nucleotides, the CDR3 is TGTGCCATCAGTGAGAAGCGGGAGGGCCTAAACAATGGGCAGTTCTTC.

This clonotype came up a few times. The V call is TRBV2, the J call TRBJ2-3, with D perhaps being TRBD1 or TRBD2 (5 bases each). The V gene's germline CDR1 is SNHLY and CDR2 FYNNEI. CDR3 length: 16 residues. The germline V and J ends were trimmed by 4 bases and 7 bases, with 21 bases remaining between them. The CDR3 spells CASSALPGRQSHTQYF. CDR3 coding DNA: TGTGCCAGCAGTGCCCTGCCGGGACGGCAGAGCCATACGCAGTATTTT. The variable domain in full, completed from reference TRBV2 and TRBJ2-3, reads EPEVTQTPSHQVTQMGQEVILRCVPISNHLYFYWYRQILGQKVEFLVSFYNNEISEKSEIFDDQFSVERPDGSNFTLKIRSTKLEDSAMYFCASSALPGRQSHTQYFGPGTRLTVL.